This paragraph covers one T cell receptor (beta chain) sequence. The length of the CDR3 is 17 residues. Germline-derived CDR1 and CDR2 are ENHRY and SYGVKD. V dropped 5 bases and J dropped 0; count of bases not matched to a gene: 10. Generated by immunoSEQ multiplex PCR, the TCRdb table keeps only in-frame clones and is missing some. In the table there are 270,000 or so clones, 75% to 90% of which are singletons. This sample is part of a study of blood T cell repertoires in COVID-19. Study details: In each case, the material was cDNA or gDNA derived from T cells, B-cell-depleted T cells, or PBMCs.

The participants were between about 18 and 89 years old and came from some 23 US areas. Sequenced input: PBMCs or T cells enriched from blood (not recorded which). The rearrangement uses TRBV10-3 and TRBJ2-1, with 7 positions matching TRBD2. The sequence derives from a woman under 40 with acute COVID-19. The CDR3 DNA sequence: TGTGCCATCAGTCACTATGAGCGGGAAATCTCCTACAATGAGCAGTTCTTC. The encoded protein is CAISHYEREISYNEQFF.